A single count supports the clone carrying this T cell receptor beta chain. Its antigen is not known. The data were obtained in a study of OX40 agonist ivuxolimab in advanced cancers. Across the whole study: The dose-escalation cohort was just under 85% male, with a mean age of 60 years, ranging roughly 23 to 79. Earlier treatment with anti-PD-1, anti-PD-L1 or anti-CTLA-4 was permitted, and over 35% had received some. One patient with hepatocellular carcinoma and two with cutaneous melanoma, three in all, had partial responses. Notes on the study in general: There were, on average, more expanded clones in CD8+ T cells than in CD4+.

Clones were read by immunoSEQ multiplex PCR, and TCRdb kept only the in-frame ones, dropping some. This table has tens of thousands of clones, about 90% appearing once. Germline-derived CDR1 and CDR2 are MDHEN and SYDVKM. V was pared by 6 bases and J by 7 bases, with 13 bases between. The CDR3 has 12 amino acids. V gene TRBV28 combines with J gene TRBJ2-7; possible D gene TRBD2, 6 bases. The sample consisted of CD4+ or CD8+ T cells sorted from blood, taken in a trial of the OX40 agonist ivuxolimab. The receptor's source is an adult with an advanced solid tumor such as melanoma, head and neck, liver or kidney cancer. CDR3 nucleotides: TGTGCCAGCAGCGGCAGGCGGGAAGAGCAGTACTTC. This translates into CASSGRREEQYF.